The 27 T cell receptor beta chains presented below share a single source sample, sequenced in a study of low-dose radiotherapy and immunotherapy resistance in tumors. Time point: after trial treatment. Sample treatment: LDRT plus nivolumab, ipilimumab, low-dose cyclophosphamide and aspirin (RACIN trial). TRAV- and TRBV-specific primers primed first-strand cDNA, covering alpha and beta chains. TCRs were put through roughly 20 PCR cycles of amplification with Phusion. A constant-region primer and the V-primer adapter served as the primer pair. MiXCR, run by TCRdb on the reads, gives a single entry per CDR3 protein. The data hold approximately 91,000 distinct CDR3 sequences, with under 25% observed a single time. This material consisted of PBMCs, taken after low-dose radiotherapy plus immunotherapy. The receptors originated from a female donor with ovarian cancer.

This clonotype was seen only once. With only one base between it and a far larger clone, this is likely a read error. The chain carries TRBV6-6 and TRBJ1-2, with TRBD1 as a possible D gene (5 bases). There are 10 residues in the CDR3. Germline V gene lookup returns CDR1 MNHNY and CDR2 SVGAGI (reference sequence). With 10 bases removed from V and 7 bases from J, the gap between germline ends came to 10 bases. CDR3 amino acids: CANRDGGYTF. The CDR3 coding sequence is TGTGCCAATCGGGACGGTGGCTACACCTTC.

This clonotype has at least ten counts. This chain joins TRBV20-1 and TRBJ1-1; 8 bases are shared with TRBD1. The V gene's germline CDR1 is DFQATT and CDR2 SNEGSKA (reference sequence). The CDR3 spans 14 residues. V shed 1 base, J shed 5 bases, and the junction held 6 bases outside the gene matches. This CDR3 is CSARVDRGWTEAFF. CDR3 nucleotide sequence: TGCAGTGCTAGAGTCGACAGGGGCTGGACTGAAGCTTTCTTT.

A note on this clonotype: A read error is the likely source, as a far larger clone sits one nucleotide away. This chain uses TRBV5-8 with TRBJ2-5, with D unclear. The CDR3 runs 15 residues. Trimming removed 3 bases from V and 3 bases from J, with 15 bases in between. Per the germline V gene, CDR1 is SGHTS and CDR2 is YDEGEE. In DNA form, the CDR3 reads TGTGCCAGCAGCTCCGGTGTTAGTATAAAAGAGACCCAGTACTTC. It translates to CASSSGVSIKETQYF.

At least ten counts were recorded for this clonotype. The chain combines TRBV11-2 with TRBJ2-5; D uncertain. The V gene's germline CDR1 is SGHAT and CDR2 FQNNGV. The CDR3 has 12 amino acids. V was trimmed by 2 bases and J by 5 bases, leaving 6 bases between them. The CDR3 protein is CASSLFLETQYF. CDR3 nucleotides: TGTGCCAGCAGCTTATTTCTGGAGACCCAGTACTTC.

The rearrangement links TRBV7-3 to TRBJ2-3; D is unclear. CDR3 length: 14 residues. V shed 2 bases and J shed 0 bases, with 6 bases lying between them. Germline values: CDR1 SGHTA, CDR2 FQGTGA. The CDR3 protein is CASSLGFSTDTQYF. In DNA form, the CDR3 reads TGTGCCAGCAGCTTAGGGTTCAGCACAGATACGCAGTATTTT. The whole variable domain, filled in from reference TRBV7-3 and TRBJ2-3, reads GAGVSQTPSNKVTEKGKYVELRCDPISGHTALYWYRQSLGQGPEFLIYFQGTGAADDSGLPNDRFFAVRPEGSVSTLKIQRTERGDSAVYLCASSLGFSTDTQYFGPGTRLTVL.

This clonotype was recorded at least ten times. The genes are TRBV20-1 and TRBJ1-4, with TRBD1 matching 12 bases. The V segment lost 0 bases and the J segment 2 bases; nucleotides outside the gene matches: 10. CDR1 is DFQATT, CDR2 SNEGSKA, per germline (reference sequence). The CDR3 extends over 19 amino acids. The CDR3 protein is CSARDFHGTGGSTNEKLFF. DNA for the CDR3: TGCAGTGCTAGAGATTTCCACGGGACAGGGGGCTCCACTAATGAAAAACTGTTTTTT.

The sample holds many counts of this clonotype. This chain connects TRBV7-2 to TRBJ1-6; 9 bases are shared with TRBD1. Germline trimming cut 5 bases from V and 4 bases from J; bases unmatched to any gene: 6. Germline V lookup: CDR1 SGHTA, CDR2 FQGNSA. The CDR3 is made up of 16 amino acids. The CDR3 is CASSVQGQGYNSPLHF. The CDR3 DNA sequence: TGTGCCAGCAGCGTTCAGGGACAGGGTTATAATTCACCCCTCCACTTT.

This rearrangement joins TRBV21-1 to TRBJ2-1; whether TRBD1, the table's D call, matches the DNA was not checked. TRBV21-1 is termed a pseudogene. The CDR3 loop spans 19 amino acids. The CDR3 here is CASSRLGTGAFWTYNEQFF. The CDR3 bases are TGTGCCAGCAGCAGATTAGGGACAGGTGCTTTTTGGACCTACAATGAGCAGTTCTTC.

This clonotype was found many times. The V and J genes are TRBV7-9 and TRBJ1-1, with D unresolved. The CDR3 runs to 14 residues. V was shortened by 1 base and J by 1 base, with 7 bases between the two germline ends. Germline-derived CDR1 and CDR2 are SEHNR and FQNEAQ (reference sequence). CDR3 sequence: CASSLDLKNTEAFF. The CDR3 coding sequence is TGTGCCAGCAGCTTAGACCTTAAGAACACTGAAGCTTTCTTT.

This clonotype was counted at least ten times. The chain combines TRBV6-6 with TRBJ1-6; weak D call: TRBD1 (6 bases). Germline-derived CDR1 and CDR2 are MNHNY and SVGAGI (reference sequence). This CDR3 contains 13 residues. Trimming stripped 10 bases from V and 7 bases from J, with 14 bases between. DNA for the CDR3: TGTGCCACCCGGGACATCGAAAATTCACCCCTCCACTTT. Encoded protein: CATRDIENSPLHF.

The CDR3 reads CASRPGQGARLTDTQYF. The CDR3 coding sequence is TGTGCCAGCAGGCCGGGACAGGGGGCTAGGTTAACAGATACGCAGTATTTT. This chain uses TRBV6-2 or TRBV6-3 with TRBJ2-3; 12 nucleotides align to TRBD1. Unmatched junction bases numbered 10, after V lost 6 bases and J lost 3 bases. This CDR3 contains 17 residues. The germline gives CDR1 MNHEY, CDR2 SVGEGT.

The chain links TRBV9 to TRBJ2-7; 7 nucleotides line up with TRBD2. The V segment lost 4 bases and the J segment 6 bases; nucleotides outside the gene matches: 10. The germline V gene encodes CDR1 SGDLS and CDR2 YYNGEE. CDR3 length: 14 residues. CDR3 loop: CASSPRTSGGEQYF. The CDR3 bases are TGTGCCAGCAGCCCCCGGACTAGTGGTGGCGAGCAGTACTTC.

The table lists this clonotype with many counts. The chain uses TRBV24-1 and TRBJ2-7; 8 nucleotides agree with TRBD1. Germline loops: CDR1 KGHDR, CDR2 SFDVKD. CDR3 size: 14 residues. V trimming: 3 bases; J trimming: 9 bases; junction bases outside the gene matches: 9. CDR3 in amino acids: CATSDVGQAAVQYF. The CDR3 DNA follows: TGTGCCACCAGTGATGTGGGACAGGCAGCGGTGCAGTACTTC.

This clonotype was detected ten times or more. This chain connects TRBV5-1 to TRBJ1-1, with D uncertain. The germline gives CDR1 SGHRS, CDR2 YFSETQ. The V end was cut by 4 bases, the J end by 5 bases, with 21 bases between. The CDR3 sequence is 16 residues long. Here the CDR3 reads CASSRMSRPVGTEAFF. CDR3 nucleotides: TGCGCCAGCAGCCGTATGAGTCGGCCCGTGGGGACTGAAGCTTTCTTT.

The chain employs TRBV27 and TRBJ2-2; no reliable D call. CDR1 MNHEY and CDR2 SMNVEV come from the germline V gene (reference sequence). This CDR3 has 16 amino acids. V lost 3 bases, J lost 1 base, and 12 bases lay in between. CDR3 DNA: TGTGCCAGCAGTTTGAGGCAGATAGAGAACACCGGGGAGCTGTTTTTT. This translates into CASSLRQIENTGELFF.

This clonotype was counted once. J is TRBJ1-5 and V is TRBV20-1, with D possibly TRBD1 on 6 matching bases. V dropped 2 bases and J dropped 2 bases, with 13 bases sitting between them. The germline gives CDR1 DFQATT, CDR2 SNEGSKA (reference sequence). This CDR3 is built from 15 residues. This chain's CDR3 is CSARTGTWGNQPQHF. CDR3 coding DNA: TGCAGTGCTAGAACAGGGACTTGGGGCAATCAGCCCCAGCATTTT.

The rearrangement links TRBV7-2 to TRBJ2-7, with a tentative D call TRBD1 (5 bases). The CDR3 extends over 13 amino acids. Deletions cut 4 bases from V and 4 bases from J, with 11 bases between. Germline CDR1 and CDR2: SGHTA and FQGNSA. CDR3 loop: CASSSRVGYEQYF. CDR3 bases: TGTGCCAGCAGCTCCAGGGTGGGGTACGAGCAGTACTTC.

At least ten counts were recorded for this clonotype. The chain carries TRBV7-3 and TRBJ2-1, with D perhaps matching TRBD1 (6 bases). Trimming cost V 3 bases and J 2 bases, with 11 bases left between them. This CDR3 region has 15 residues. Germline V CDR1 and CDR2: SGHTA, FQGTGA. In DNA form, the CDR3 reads TGTGCCAGCAGCTTGTCCGGGGACACCTACAATGAGCAGTTCTTC. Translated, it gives CASSLSGDTYNEQFF.

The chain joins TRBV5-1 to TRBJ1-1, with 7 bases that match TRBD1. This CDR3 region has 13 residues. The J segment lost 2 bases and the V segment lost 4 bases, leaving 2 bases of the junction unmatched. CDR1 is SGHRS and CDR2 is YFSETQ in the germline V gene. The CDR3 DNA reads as TGCGCCAGCAGCCGGGACAGCAACACTGAAGCTTTCTTT. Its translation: CASSRDSNTEAFF.

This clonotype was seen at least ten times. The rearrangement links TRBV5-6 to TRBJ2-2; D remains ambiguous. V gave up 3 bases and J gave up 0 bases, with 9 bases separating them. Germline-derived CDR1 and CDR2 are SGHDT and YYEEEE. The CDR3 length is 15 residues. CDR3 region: CASSSQDTNTGELFF. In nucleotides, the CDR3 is TGTGCCAGCAGCTCCCAAGATACGAACACCGGGGAGCTGTTTTTT.

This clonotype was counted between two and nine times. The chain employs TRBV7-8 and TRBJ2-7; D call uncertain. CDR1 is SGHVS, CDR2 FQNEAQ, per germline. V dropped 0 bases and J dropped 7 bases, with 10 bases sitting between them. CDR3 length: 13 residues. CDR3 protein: CASSLATQNEQYF. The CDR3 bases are TGTGCCAGCAGCTTAGCGACACAGAATGAGCAGTACTTC.

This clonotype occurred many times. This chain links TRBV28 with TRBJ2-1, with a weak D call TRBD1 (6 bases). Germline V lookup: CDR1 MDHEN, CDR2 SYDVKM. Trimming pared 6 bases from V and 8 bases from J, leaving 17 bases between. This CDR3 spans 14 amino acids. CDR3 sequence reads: CASSETGRLYEQFF. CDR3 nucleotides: TGTGCCAGCAGCGAAACAGGGAGATTATATGAGCAGTTCTTC.

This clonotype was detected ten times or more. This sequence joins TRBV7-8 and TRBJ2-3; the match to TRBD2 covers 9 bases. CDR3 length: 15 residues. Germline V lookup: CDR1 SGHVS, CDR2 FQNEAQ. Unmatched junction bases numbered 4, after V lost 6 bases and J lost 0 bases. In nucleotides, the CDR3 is TGTGCCAGCAGAGCAGCGGGGGGAAGCACAGATACGCAGTATTTT. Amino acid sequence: CASRAAGGSTDTQYF.

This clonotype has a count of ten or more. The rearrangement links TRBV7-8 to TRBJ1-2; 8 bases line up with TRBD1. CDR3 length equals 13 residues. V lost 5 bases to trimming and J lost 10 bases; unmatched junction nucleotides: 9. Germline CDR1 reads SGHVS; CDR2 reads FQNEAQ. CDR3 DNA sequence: TGTGCCAGCAGCGACCGGACAGGGTGGGACTACACCTTC. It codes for CASSDRTGWDYTF. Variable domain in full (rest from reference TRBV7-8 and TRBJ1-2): GAGVSQSPRYKVAKRGQDVALRCDPISGHVSLFWYQQALGQGPEFLTYFQNEAQLDKSGLPSDRFFAERPEGSVSTLKIQRTQQEDSAVYLCASSDRTGWDYTFGSGTRLTVV.

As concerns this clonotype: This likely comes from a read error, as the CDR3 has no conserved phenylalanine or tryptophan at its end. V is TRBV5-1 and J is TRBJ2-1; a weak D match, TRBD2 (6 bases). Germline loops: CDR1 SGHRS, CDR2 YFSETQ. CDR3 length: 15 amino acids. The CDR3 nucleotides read TGTGCCAGCAGCTTGGGAGGACTCTCCGACAATGAGCAGTTCATC. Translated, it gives CASSLGGLSDNEQFI.

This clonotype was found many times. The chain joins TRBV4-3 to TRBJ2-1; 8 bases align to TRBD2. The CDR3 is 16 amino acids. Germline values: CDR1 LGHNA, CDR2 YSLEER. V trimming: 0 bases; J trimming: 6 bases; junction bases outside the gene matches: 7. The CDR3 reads CASSQEVAGSLNEQFF. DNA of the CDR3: TGCGCCAGCAGCCAAGAGGTAGCGGGATCCCTCAATGAGCAGTTCTTC.

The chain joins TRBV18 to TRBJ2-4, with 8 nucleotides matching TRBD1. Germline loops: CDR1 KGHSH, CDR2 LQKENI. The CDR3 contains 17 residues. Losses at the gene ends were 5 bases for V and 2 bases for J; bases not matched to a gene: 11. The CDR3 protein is CASSNPATGESKNIQYF. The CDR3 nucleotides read TGTGCCAGCTCAAACCCAGCGACAGGGGAATCCAAAAACATTCAGTACTTC.